This T cell receptor (beta chain) was captured by sequencing in a study of blood T cell repertoires in COVID-19. Turning to the study itself: Italy, Spain and the United States were the sources of the convalescent and acute COVID-19 samples. In each case, the material was cDNA or gDNA derived from T cells, B-cell-depleted T cells, or PBMCs.

Measured with immunoSEQ multiplex PCR; TCRdb has only the in-frame clones, and not every one. The sample has fewer than 250,000 clones, roughly four fifths seen once. This CDR3 region has 10 residues. This chain joins TRBV21-1 and TRBJ1-5. TRBV21-1 is listed as a pseudogene. This clonotype originated in a woman in her forties with active or convalescent COVID-19. The sequenced sample consisted of peripheral blood. CDR3 loop: CARGGQPQHF. The DNA for the CDR3 is TGTGCCAGGGGGGGACAGCCCCAGCATTTT.